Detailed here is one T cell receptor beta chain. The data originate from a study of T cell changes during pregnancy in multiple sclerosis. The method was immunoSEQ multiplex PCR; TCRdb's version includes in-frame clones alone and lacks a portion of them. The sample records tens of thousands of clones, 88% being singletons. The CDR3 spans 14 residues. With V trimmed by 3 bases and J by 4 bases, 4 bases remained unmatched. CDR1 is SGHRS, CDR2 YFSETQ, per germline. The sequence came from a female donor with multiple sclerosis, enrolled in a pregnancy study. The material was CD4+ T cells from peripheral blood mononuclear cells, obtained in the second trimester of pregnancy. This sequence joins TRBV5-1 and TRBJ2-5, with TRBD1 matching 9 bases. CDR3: CASSSRTGAETQYF. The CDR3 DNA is TGCGCCAGCAGCTCTAGGACAGGGGCAGAGACCCAGTACTTC.